Listed below are T cell receptor beta chains from one sample, sequenced in a study of T cells in narcolepsy. Assay used: immunoSEQ multiplex PCR; TCRdb lists only in-frame clones, some missing. Among 18,000 or so clones listed, over 75% were seen once. The sequenced sample consisted of memory (CD45RA-) CD4+ T cells from blood. The receptors here all came from a human donor in good health. The CDR3 runs from the conserved cysteine through the conserved F or W. D genes are given only for firm matches. Only some rows state a clone size, as once, few, many or a class for expanded clones.

V gene	D gene	clone size	J gene	CDR3 DNA	CDR3 protein
TRBV2	TRBD2	-	TRBJ2-1	TGTGCCAGCAGTGATAGGGGGACTAGCGTCTACAATGAGCAGTTCTTC	CASSDRGTSVYNEQFF
TRBV7-9	TRBD2	-	TRBJ2-7	TGTGCCAGCAGCCAAATAGCGGGAGGTGACGAGCAGTACTTC	CASSQIAGGDEQYF
TRBV21-1	-	-	TRBJ1-1	TGTGCCAGCAGCATCGGGACAGGGGTGAGGAACACTGAAGCTTTCTTT	CASSIGTGVRNTEAFF
TRBV6-1	TRBD2	-	TRBJ2-7	TGTGCCAGCAGTGCTAACTCGGGACTAGCGTTCGGCTACGAGCAGTACTTC	CASSANSGLAFGYEQYF
TRBV6-5	-	-	TRBJ2-5	TGTGCCAGCCCCTCGAGGGCCCAAGAGACCCAGTACTTC	CASPSRAQETQYF
TRBV11-2	-	few	TRBJ1-4	TGTGCCAGCAGCCCCACCGGGACGGAAAATGAAAAACTGTTTTTT	CASSPTGTENEKLFF
TRBV4-1	-	-	TRBJ1-2	TGCGCCAGCAGCCAAGCTTCAGGAAACTATGGCTACACCTTC	CASSQASGNYGYTF
TRBV6-5	-	-	TRBJ1-1	TGTGCCAGCAGTTCTCCACTGGACAGTGAAGCTTTCTTT	CASSSPLDSEAFF
TRBV10-3	-	-	TRBJ2-2	TGTGCCATCAGGGGACGGCCGAACACCGGGGAGCTGTTTTTT	CAIRGRPNTGELFF
TRBV7-8	-	-	TRBJ2-7	TGTGCCAGCAGCTCGCGTCGCGAGCAGTACTTC	CASSSRREQYF
TRBV7-9	-	-	TRBJ1-2	TGTGCCAGCAGCCCCACCCGGGACAACCCTGCCTATGGCTACACCTTC	CASSPTRDNPAYGYTF
TRBV6-1	-	once	TRBJ2-7	TGTGCCAGCAGGGAGGACGGAGGCTACGAGCAGTACTTC	CASREDGGYEQYF
TRBV6-5	-	-	TRBJ2-5	TGTGCCAGCAGCTCCGCTTCGACGGGAGAGACCCAGTACTTC	CASSSASTGETQYF
TRBV19	TRBD1	-	TRBJ1-3	TGTGCCAGCAACCGGGGGGGACAGCAATACTCTGGAAACACCATATATTTT	CASNRGGQQYSGNTIYF
TRBV11-3	-	-	TRBJ2-2	TGTGCCAGCAGCTTCGGGGGCTTGAACACCGGGGAGCTGTTTTTT	CASSFGGLNTGELFF
TRBV5-6	-	-	TRBJ1-6	TGTGCCAGCAGCTTGGTCTCCTATAATTCACCCCTCCACTTT	CASSLVSYNSPLHF
TRBV30	-	-	TRBJ1-1	TGTGCCTGGGTGAACGAGATAGGGTGGGGGAAAGCTTTCTTT	CAWVNEIGWGKAFF
TRBV7-9	TRBD1	-	TRBJ1-5	TGTGCCAGCCCGGGACAGGGACCCAACTCAAAGAATCAGCCCCAGCATTTT	CASPGQGPNSKNQPQHF
TRBV6-5	-	-	TRBJ2-2	TGTGCCAGCAGTTCAGGGGATTTCGAACACCGGGGAGCTGTTTTT	CASSSGDFEHRGAVF
TRBV7-2	-	-	TRBJ1-5	TGTGCCAGCAGCTTAGCGGTAGGGAACGCTCAGCCCCAGCATTTT	CASSLAVGNAQPQHF
TRBV11-2	TRBD1	-	TRBJ1-1	TGTGCCAGCAGCTTGGGACAGGGGGCTCTGGACGCTGAAGCTTTCTTT	CASSLGQGALDAEAFF
TRBV15	-	once	TRBJ1-2	TGTGCCACCAGCAGAGATGTGGGAGGGTTGGGTGGCTACACCTTC	CATSRDVGGLGGYTF
TRBV21-1	-	-	TRBJ2-6	TGTGCCAGCTTCCTGTTGCCGGCCAACGTCCTGACTTTC	CASFLLPANVLTF
TRBV6-6	-	once	TRBJ1-6	TGTGCCAGCAGTTTAGACAGGACTAATTCACCCCTCCACTTT	CASSLDRTNSPLHF
TRBV6-5	-	-	TRBJ2-7	TGTGCCAGCTCCCCGAGGCAGTACGAGCAGTACTTC	CASSPRQYEQYF
TRBV7-9	-	-	TRBJ2-5	TGTGCCAGCAGCCCCCGGGGTAGGGCAACGGGGAAAGAGACCCAGTACTTC	CASSPRGRATGKETQYF
TRBV6-5	TRBD2	-	TRBJ2-3	TGTGCCAGCAGTTTTGTAGCGGGAGTGGGAGATACGCAGTATTTT	CASSFVAGVGDTQYF
TRBV11-2	-	-	TRBJ2-2	TGTGCCAGCAGCTTAGATCACTACGGCGGGGAGCTGTTTTTT	CASSLDHYGGELFF
TRBV11-2	TRBD1	once	TRBJ1-3	TGTGCCAGCAGCCCTCAACAGGGGGCAAGAAACACCATATATTTT	CASSPQQGARNTIYF
TRBV11-2	-	-	TRBJ2-5	TGTGCCAGCAGCGCCTCAACAGGGAGCCAAGAGACCCAGTACTTC	CASSASTGSQETQYF
TRBV6-6	-	-	TRBJ2-7	TGTGCCAGCAGTCTCGCCAGGGGGGATTGGGACGAGCAGTACTTC	CASSLARGDWDEQYF
TRBV6-1	TRBD1	-	TRBJ1-5	TGTGCCAGCAGAAGACAGGGGGCGCAGGGTCAGCCCCAGCATTTT	CASRRQGAQGQPQHF
TRBV5-1	-	-	TRBJ1-2	TGCGCCAGCAGATTGGCGGGGACTAACTATGGCTACACCTTC	CASRLAGTNYGYTF
TRBV13	-	once	TRBJ1-2	TGTGCCAGCAGCTTCAAACGAGGGGGTAACTATGGCTACACCTTC	CASSFKRGGNYGYTF
TRBV6-5	TRBD2	-	TRBJ2-7	TGTGCCAGCAGGCCCCTAGCGGGAGGTTCCTACGAGCAGTACTTC	CASRPLAGGSYEQYF
TRBV18	TRBD1	-	TRBJ1-1	TGTGCCAGCTATCGCGGGACAGGGGTACCTGAAGCTTTCTTT	CASYRGTGVPEAFF
TRBV19	-	-	TRBJ1-4	TGTGCCAGTAGTATAGGACGCCGACCTAATGAAAAACTGTTTTTT	CASSIGRRPNEKLFF
TRBV29-1	TRBD1	-	TRBJ1-2	TGCAGCGTTGCGACAGGGGGGTATGGCTACACCTTC	CSVATGGYGYTF
TRBV11-3	-	-	TRBJ2-1	TGTGCCAGCAGCTTAGATCGGAGTGAGCAGTTCTTC	CASSLDRSEQFF
TRBV11-2	-	-	TRBJ2-3	TGTGCCAGCAGCTTCGCAGGGGTGGATACGCAGTATTTT	CASSFAGVDTQYF